The 13 T cell receptor beta chains below come from one sample, sequenced in a study of blood T cell repertoires in COVID-19. Clones were read by immunoSEQ multiplex PCR, and TCRdb kept only the in-frame ones, dropping some. The sample consists of tens of thousands of clones, 85% of them appearing once. What was sequenced was peripheral blood. The receptors were sampled from a man in his 70s with acute or convalescent COVID-19.

The sample holds one count of this clone. The rearrangement joins TRBV11-1 to TRBJ1-1; D might be TRBD1 (5 bases). The CDR3 has 16 residues. V lost 2 bases and J 0 bases, leaving 13 bases between the germline ends. Germline V lookup: CDR1 SGHAT, CDR2 FQDESV (reference sequence). CDR3 in amino acids: CASSLQGSLMNTEAFF. The CDR3 DNA reads as TGTGCCAGCAGCTTACAGGGAAGCCTGATGAACACTGAAGCTTTCTTT.

The chain links TRBV10-1 to TRBJ2-2; 9 positions match TRBD2. The V gene's germline CDR1 is WNHNN and CDR2 SYGVQD (reference sequence). The CDR3 runs 15 residues. The trim removed 8 bases at V and 4 bases at J, leaving 8 bases unmatched. CDR3 region: CASRQRGDGTGELFF. The CDR3 bases are TGCGCCAGCCGGCAGCGGGGGGACGGCACCGGGGAGCTGTTTTTT.

The chain employs TRBV7-2 and TRBJ1-2; D may be TRBD1 (6 bases). This CDR3 comprises 14 residues. V lost 5 bases and J lost 8, with 18 bases in between. The V gene's germline CDR1 is SGHTA and CDR2 FQGNSA. The CDR3 loop is CASSLGTNPLGYTF. CDR3 nucleotide sequence: TGTGCCAGCAGCCTCGGGACAAATCCCTTGGGCTACACCTTC. The full variable domain, in which reference TRBV7-2 and TRBJ1-2 provide the parts outside the CDR3, is GAGVSQSPSNKVTEKGKDVELRCDPISGHTALYWYRQSLGQGLEFLIYFQGNSAPDKSGLPSDRFSAERTGGSVSTLTIQRTQQEDSAVYLCASSLGTNPLGYTFGSGTRLTVV.

This CDR3 reads CATSRDPFHRDSYNEQFF. As DNA, the CDR3 is TGTGCCACCAGCAGAGATCCTTTCCACCGGGACAGCTACAATGAGCAGTTCTTC. The rearrangement uses TRBV15 and TRBJ2-1; 7 bases match TRBD1. The germline V gene has CDR1 LNHNV and CDR2 YYDKDF (reference sequence). The CDR3 is 18 residues long. V was clipped by 0 bases and J by 3 bases; unmatched bases: 11. The full variable domain, its missing parts supplied by reference TRBV15 and TRBJ2-1, is DAMVIQNPRYQVTQFGKPVTLSCSQTLNHNVMYWYQQKSSQAPKLLFHYYDKDFNNEADTPDNFQSRRPNTSFCFLDIRSPGLGDTAMYLCATSRDPFHRDSYNEQFFGPGTRLTVL.

V and J are TRBV7-8 and TRBJ1-2; D is unresolved. The CDR3 consists of 16 residues. V gave up 1 base and J gave up 0 bases, with 12 bases separating them. In germline, CDR1 is SGHVS, CDR2 FQNEAQ. CDR3 nucleotides: TGTGCCAGCAGCTTAGAGGTAGCCGCCTCTAACTATGGCTACACCTTC. Residues: CASSLEVAASNYGYTF.

The gene calls are TRBV2 and TRBJ2-3; perhaps TRBD2 as D (6 bases). The germline V and J ends were trimmed by 6 bases and 7 bases, with 14 bases remaining between them. The CDR3 is 13 amino acids. Germline V gene lookup returns CDR1 SNHLY and CDR2 FYNNEI. The CDR3 here is CASRTWGGNTQYF. The DNA for the CDR3 is TGTGCCAGCAGGACGTGGGGAGGTAATACGCAGTATTTT.

V is TRBV27 and J is TRBJ1-5; D is perhaps TRBD1 (6 bases). There are 14 residues in the CDR3. Germline-derived CDR1 and CDR2 are MNHEY and SMNVEV (reference sequence). The V and J ends lost 5 bases and 7 bases respectively, with 15 bases between them. CDR3 nucleotide sequence: TGTGCCAGCAGTCCGAACAGGGAAGGACAGCCCCAGCATTTT. It encodes CASSPNREGQPQHF.

The chain joins TRBV30 to TRBJ1-2, with 7 positions matching TRBD1. Trimming cost V 5 bases and J 3 bases; bases outside gene matches: 12. Looked up from germline, CDR1 is GTSNPN and CDR2 is SVGIG (reference sequence). The CDR3 is 15 residues long. The chain's CDR3 is CAWRYPGTVDYGYTF. As DNA, the CDR3 is TGTGCCTGGCGTTACCCCGGGACAGTCGACTATGGCTACACCTTC.

V is TRBV5-6 and J is TRBJ1-2; TRBD1 is a possible D gene (5 bases). Germline V lookup: CDR1 SGHDT, CDR2 YYEEEE. There are 13 residues in the CDR3. Between the trimmed V and J ends, which lost 0 bases and 7 bases, there was a span of 10 bases. CDR3 nucleotide sequence: TGTGCCAGCAGCTTGGCGGGGGGAAGTGGCTACACCTTC. Amino acid sequence: CASSLAGGSGYTF.

J is TRBJ2-7 and V is TRBV28; no reliable D call. V was trimmed by 1 base and J by 1 base, leaving 8 bases between them. This CDR3 has 14 amino acids. The germline gives CDR1 MDHEN, CDR2 SYDVKM. The CDR3 DNA reads as TGTGCCAGCAGTTTATTGATAGTTTCCTACGAGCAGTACTTC. Translating gives CASSLLIVSYEQYF.

Points on this clone: One end of the junction does not line up with germline, which may come from a read error. The chain carries TRBV7-7 and TRBJ2-5; D unresolved. The CDR3 sequence is 15 residues long. Germline V gene data show CDR1 as SSHAT and CDR2 as FNYEAQ (reference sequence). The CDR3 sequence is CASSLGLNFQETQYF. The CDR3 nucleotides read TGTGCTAGCAGCCTAGGTCTTAATTTTCAAGAGACCCAGTACTTC.

The chain employs TRBV4-1 and TRBJ1-3; TRBD1 agrees at 8 bases. Trimming at V came to 5 bases and at J to 6 bases, leaving 12 bases not matched to a gene. In germline, CDR1 is MGHRA, CDR2 YSYEKL. The CDR3 totals 16 residues. The CDR3 DNA is TGCGCCAGCAGCGAGAGAGAGGCAGGGGGCCAAAACACCATATATTTT. Its protein product is CASSEREAGGQNTIYF.

The chain combines TRBV9 with TRBJ2-3; the match to TRBD2 covers 9 bases. From germline, CDR1 is SGDLS and CDR2 YYNGEE. The ends lost 0 bases at V and 5 bases at J; junction bases unmatched: 7. The CDR3 extends over 16 amino acids. CDR3 in amino acids: CASSVGGSGGLDTQYF. The CDR3 DNA is TGTGCCAGCAGCGTAGGCGGTAGCGGGGGATTAGATACGCAGTATTTT. Together with reference TRBV9 and TRBJ2-3, the CDR3 gives the full variable domain: DSGVTQTPKHLITATGQRVTLRCSPRSGDLSVYWYQQSLDQGLQFLIQYYNGEERAKGNILERFSAQQFPDLHSELNLSSLELGDSALYFCASSVGGSGGLDTQYFGPGTRLTVL.